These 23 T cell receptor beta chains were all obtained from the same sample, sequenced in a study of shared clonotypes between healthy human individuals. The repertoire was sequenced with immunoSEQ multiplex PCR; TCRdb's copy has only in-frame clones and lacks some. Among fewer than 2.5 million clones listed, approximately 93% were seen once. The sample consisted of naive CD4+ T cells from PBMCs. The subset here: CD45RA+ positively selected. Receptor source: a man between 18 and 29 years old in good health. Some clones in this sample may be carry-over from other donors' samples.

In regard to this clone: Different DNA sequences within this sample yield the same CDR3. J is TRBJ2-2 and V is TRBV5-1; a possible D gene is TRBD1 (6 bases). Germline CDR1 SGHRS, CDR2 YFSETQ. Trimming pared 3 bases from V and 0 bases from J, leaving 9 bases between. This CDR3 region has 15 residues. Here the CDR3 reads CASSYGTPNTGELFF. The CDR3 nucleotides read TGCGCCAGCAGCTACGGGACACCGAACACCGGGGAGCTGTTTTTT.

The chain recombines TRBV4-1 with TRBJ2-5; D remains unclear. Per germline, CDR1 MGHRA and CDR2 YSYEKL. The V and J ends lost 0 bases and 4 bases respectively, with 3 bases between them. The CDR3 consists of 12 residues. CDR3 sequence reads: CASSQDVETQYF. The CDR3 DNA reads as TGCGCCAGCAGCCAAGATGTAGAGACCCAGTACTTC.

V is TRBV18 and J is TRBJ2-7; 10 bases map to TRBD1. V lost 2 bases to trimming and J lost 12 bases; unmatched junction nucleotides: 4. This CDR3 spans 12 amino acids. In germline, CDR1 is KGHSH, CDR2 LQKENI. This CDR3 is CASSPRDRGAYF. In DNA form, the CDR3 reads TGTGCCAGCTCACCAAGGGACAGGGGTGCGTACTTC.

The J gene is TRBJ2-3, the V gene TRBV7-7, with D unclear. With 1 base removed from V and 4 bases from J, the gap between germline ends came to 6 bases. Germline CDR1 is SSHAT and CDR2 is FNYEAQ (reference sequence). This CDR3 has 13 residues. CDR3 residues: CASSLVSSDTQYF. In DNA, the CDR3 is TGTGCCAGCAGCTTAGTGTCCTCAGATACGCAGTATTTT.

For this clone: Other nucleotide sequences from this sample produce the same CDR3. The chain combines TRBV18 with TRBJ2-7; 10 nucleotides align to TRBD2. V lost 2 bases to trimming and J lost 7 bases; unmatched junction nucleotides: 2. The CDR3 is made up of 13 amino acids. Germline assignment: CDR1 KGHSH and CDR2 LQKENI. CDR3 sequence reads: CASSPGLADEQYF. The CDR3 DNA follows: TGTGCCAGCTCACCAGGACTAGCGGATGAGCAGTACTTC.

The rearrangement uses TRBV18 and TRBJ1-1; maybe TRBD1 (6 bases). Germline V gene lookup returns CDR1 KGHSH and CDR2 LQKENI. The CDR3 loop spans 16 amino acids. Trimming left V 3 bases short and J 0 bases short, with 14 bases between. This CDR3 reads CASSPGDRRLNTEAFF. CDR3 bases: TGTGCCAGCTCACCCGGCGACAGGCGCTTGAACACTGAAGCTTTCTTT.

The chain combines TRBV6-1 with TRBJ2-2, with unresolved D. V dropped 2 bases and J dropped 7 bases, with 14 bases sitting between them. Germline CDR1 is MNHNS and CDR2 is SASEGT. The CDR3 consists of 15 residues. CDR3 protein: CASSERASRGGELFF. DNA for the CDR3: TGTGCCAGCAGTGAACGAGCCTCGCGAGGCGGGGAGCTGTTTTTT.

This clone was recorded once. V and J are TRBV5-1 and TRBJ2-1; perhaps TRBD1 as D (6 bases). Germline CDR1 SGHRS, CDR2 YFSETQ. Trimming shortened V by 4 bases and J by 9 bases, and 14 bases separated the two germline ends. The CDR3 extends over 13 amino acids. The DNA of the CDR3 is TGCGCCAGCAGCGGAACTTCAGGGGTTGAGCAGTTCTTC. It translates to CASSGTSGVEQFF.

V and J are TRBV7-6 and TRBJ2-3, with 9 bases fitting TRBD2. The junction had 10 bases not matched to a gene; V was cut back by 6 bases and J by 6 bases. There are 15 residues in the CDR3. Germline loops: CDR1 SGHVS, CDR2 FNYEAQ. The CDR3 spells CASRKLAGPGDTQYF. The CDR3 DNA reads TGTGCCAGCAGGAAACTAGCGGGCCCAGGGGATACGCAGTATTTT.

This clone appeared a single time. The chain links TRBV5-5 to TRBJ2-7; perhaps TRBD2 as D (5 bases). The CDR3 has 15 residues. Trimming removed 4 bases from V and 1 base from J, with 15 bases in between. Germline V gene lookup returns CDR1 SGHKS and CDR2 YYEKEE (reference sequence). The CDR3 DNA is TGTGCCAGCAGCGCTCAGCGAGGGAGTTCCTACGAGCAGTACTTC. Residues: CASSAQRGSSYEQYF.

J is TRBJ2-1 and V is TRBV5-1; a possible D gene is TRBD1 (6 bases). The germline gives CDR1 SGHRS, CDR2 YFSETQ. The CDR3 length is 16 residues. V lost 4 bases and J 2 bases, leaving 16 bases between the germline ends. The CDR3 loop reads CASSNSPQGTYNEQFF. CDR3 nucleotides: TGCGCCAGCAGCAACAGTCCGCAGGGGACCTACAATGAGCAGTTCTTC.

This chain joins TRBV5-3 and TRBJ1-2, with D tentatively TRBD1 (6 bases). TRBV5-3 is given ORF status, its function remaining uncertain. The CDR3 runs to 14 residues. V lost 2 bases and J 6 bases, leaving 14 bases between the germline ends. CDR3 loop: CARSFGGSGHGYTF. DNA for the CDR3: TGTGCCAGAAGCTTTGGGGGCTCGGGGCATGGCTACACCTTC.

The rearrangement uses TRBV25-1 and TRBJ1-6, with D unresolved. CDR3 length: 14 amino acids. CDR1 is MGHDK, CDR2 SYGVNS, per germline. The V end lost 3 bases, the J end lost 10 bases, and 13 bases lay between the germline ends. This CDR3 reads CASSDKAGRSPLHF. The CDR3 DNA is TGTGCCAGCAGTGATAAGGCGGGTCGATCACCCCTCCACTTT.

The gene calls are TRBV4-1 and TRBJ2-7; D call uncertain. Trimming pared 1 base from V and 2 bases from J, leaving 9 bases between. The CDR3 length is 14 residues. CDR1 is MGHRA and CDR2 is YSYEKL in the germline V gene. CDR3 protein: CASSQVLEPYEQYF. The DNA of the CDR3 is TGCGCCAGCAGCCAAGTCTTGGAGCCCTACGAGCAGTACTTC.

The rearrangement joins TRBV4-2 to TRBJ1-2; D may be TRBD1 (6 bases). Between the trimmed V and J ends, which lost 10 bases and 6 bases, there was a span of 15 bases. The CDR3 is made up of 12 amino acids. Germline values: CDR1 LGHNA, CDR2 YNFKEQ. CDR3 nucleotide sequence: TGTGCCACCGGAGGGGGGGTTGATGGCTACACCTTC. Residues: CATGGGVDGYTF.

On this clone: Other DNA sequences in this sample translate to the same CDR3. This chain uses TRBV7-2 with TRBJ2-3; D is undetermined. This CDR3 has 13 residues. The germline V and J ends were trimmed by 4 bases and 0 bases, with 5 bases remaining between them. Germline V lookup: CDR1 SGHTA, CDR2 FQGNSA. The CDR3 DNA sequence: TGTGCCAGCAGCTCTGGGAGCACAGATACGCAGTATTTT. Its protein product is CASSSGSTDTQYF.

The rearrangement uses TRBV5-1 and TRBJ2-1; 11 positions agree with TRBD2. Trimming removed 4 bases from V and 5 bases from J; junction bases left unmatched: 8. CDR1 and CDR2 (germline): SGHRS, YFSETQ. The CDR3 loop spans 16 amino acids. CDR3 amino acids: CASSIRLAGKDNEQFF. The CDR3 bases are TGCGCCAGCAGCATTAGACTAGCGGGGAAAGACAATGAGCAGTTCTTC.

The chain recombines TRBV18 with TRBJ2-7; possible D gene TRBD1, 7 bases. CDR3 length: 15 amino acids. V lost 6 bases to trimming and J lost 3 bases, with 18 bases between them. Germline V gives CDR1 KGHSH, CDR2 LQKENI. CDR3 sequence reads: CASSPQGGSVYEQYF. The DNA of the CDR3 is TGTGCCAGCTCTCCCCAGGGGGGATCTGTCTACGAGCAGTACTTC.

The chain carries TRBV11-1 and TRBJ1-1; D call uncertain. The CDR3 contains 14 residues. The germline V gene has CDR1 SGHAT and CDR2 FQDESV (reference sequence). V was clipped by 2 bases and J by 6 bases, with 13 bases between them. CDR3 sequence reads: CASSLQRAPPEAFF. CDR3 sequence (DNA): TGTGCCAGCAGCTTACAACGGGCCCCGCCTGAAGCTTTCTTT.

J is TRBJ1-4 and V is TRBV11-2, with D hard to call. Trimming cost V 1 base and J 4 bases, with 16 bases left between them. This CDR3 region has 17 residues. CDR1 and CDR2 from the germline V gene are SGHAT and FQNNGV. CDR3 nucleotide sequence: TGTGCCAGCAGCTTAGCCAGGCCCGGAACCTTTAATGAAAAACTGTTTTTT. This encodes CASSLARPGTFNEKLFF.

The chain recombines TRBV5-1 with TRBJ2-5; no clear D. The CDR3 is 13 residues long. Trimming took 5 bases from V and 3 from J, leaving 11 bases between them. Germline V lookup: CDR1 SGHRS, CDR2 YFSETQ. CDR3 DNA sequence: TGCGCCAGCAGGGTAGGTGCGAAAGAGACCCAGTACTTC. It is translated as CASRVGAKETQYF.

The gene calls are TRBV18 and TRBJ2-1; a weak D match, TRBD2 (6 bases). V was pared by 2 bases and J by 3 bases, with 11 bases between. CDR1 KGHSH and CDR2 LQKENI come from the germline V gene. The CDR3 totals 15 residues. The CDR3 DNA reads TGTGCCAGCTCACCATTTTCGGGGGACTACAATGAGCAGTTCTTC. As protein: CASSPFSGDYNEQFF.

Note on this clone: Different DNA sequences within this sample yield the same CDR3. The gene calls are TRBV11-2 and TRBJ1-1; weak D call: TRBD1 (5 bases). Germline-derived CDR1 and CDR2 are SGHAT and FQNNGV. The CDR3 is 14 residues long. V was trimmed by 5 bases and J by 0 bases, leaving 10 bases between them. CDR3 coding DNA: TGTGCCAGCAGCGCGGGACCCTTGAACACTGAAGCTTTCTTT. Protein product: CASSAGPLNTEAFF.